The 22 T cell receptor beta chains given below trace back to one sample, sequenced in a study of T cells in Graves' hyperthyroidism and ophthalmopathy. Authors of the study amplified TCR beta CDR3 regions from RNA transcripts. The HTBI primer set served for first-round RT-PCR of the TCR CDR3. TCRdb re-called the multiplex PCR reads through MiXCR, storing one row per CDR3 protein. The data show approximately 740,000 distinct CDR3 sequences, around 15% seen once. The sequenced material came from blood. The source is a young woman with Graves' hyperthyroidism.

This clonotype was seen repeatedly, ten times or more. The gene calls are TRBV27 and TRBJ2-3, with D unresolved. CDR1 and CDR2 from the germline V gene are MNHEY and SMNVEV (reference sequence). CDR3 size: 14 residues. Trimming cost V 5 bases and J 1 base, with 10 bases left between them. The chain's CDR3 is CASSARIGTDTQYF. CDR3 nucleotide sequence: TGTGCCAGCAGTGCTCGAATAGGCACAGATACGCAGTATTTT.

The chain employs TRBV7-9 and TRBJ2-7, with a possible D match to TRBD2 (6 bases). The V gene's germline CDR1 is SEHNR and CDR2 FQNEAQ (reference sequence). Trimming took off 6 bases at V and 3 bases at J, with 18 bases between the two ends. There are 15 residues in the CDR3. CDR3 amino acids: CASSSLVAGYYEQYF. The CDR3 DNA sequence: TGTGCCAGCAGTTCCTTGGTGGCGGGATACTACGAGCAGTACTTC.

The V gene is TRBV28, the J gene TRBJ2-3; perhaps TRBD2 as D (6 bases). Germline V gives CDR1 MDHEN, CDR2 SYDVKM. The CDR3 totals 14 residues. Trimming cost V 10 bases and J 4 bases, with 18 bases left between them. In nucleotides, the CDR3 is TGTGCCACCGACCGGGCCGGGAGCGCAGATACGCAGTATTTT. Translated: CATDRAGSADTQYF.

The chain couples TRBV4-3 to TRBJ2-2; D could derive from TRBD1 or TRBD2 (6 bases each). CDR3 size: 18 residues. Germline CDR1 reads LGHNA; CDR2 reads YSLEER. V lost 0 bases, J lost 6 bases, and 20 bases lay in between. The DNA of the CDR3 is TGCGCCAGCAGCCAAGATAGGGGGGACGAAATTGCCCCCGGGGAGCTGTTTTTT. Its protein product is CASSQDRGDEIAPGELFF.

As regards this clonotype: The junction does not match germline at one end; this may be a read error. The chain joins TRBV29-1 to TRBJ2-1; no clear D. The CDR3 has 13 residues. The V gene's germline CDR1 is SQVTM and CDR2 ANQGSEA. The CDR3 here is CSVEMAAGNEQLF. CDR3 DNA: TGCAGCGTTGAAATGGCCGCAGGCAATGAGCAGCTCTTC.

The chain is built from TRBV13 and TRBJ2-7, with TRBD1 matching over 11 bases. The CDR3 contains 15 residues. The trim removed 3 bases at V and 1 base at J, leaving 2 bases unmatched. The germline CDR1 and CDR2 sequences are PRHDT and FYEKMQ (reference sequence). Here the CDR3 DNA reads TGTGCCAGCAGCTTTGGACAGGGGGCATCCTACGAGCAGTACTTC. Its translation: CASSFGQGASYEQYF.

The sample holds many counts of this clonotype. This sequence joins TRBV20-1 and TRBJ2-7; D is ambiguous. The CDR3 runs to 9 residues. Trimming removed 5 bases at V and 4 bases at J, with 3 bases between. Germline-derived CDR1 and CDR2 are DFQATT and SNEGSKA (reference sequence). The CDR3 coding sequence is TGCAGTGCTGGTTACGAGCAGTACTTC. Amino acids: CSAGYEQYF.

This clonotype was seen at least ten times. V usage is TRBV2 and J usage is TRBJ2-7; weak D call: TRBD1 (8 bases). The V gene lost 6 bases and the J gene lost 2 bases, with 17 bases spanning the gap. This CDR3 comprises 15 residues. Germline values: CDR1 SNHLY, CDR2 FYNNEI. CDR3 amino acids: CASRPNRGGAYEQYF. CDR3 nucleotide sequence: TGTGCCAGCAGGCCCAACAGGGGGGGGGCCTACGAGCAGTACTTC. Variable domain in full (rest from reference TRBV2 and TRBJ2-7): EPEVTQTPSHQVTQMGQEVILRCVPISNHLYFYWYRQILGQKVEFLVSFYNNEISEKSEIFDDQFSVERPDGSNFTLKIRSTKLEDSAMYFCASRPNRGGAYEQYFGPGTRLTVT.

Notes on this clonotype: This clone may be a read error of a much larger clone one base away. The chain couples TRBV30 to TRBJ1-4, with D possibly being TRBD1 (5 bases). This CDR3 comprises 15 residues. The ends were cut back, 4 bases at V and 7 bases at J, with 19 bases in the middle. Per the germline V gene, CDR1 is GTSNPN and CDR2 is SVGIG (reference sequence). The CDR3 nucleotides read TGTGCCTGGACCCTGGGACCGTCGGCCAGTGAAAAACTGTTTTTT. It yields the protein CAWTLGPSASEKLFF.

This clonotype occurred many times. The gene calls are TRBV3-1 and TRBJ1-1; D perhaps matches TRBD1 (6 bases). CDR3 length: 16 amino acids. CDR1 LGHDT and CDR2 YNNKEL come from the germline V gene (reference sequence). V was shortened by 4 bases and J by 1 base, with 16 bases between the two germline ends. The DNA of the CDR3 is TGTGCCAGCAGCCTAGGGCTGGGGGGCGAGAACACTGAAGCTTTCTTT. Translation gives CASSLGLGGENTEAFF.

This chain connects TRBV29-1 to TRBJ1-2, with no clear D. CDR3 size: 12 residues. Looked up from germline, CDR1 is SQVTM and CDR2 is ANQGSEA. V gave up 3 bases and J gave up 2 bases, with 7 bases separating them. CDR3 region: CSVDRENYGYTF. The CDR3 DNA reads as TGCAGCGTTGATCGGGAAAACTATGGCTACACCTTC.

CDR3 region: CASSATLGLAGHTDTQYF. CDR3 nucleotide sequence: TGTGCCAGCAGCGCGACGTTGGGACTAGCGGGGCACACAGATACGCAGTATTTT. The chain recombines TRBV9 with TRBJ2-3; 13 bases align to TRBD2. V lost 3 bases and J lost 2; bases outside the gene matches: 9. The CDR3 has 18 amino acids. The germline V gene encodes CDR1 SGDLS and CDR2 YYNGEE.

The chain employs TRBV15 and TRBJ2-6; D uncertain. The V end was cut by 1 base, the J end by 0 bases, with 4 bases between. Germline loops: CDR1 LNHNV, CDR2 YYDKDF (reference sequence). The CDR3 is 15 residues long. The CDR3 here is CATSRAGSGANVLTF. The DNA for the CDR3 is TGTGCCACCAGCAGAGCGGGCTCTGGGGCCAACGTCCTGACTTTC.

This clonotype has only a few counts. V gene TRBV13 combines with J gene TRBJ1-3; a possible D gene is TRBD1 (5 bases). CDR1 and CDR2 (germline): PRHDT, FYEKMQ (reference sequence). This CDR3 spans 18 amino acids. Between the trimmed V and J ends, which lost 4 bases and 0 bases, there was a span of 19 bases. DNA of the CDR3: TGTGCCAGCAGCTCCTACAAGGGACGCCAACTCTCTGGAAACACCATATATTTT. It specifies CASSSYKGRQLSGNTIYF. Based on the CDR3 plus reference TRBV13 and TRBJ1-3, the full variable domain is AAGVIQSPRHLIKEKRETATLKCYPIPRHDTVYWYQQGPGQDPQFLISFYEKMQSDKGSIPDRFSAQQFSDYHSELNMSSLELGDSALYFCASSSYKGRQLSGNTIYFGEGSWLTVV.

This clonotype came up a few times. This sequence joins TRBV7-9 and TRBJ2-1; 10 nucleotides line up with TRBD2. The CDR3 covers 16 residues. Germline CDR1 and CDR2: SEHNR and FQNEAQ (reference sequence). The ends lost 0 bases at V and 4 bases at J; junction bases unmatched: 3. CDR3: CASSLAPTSGYNEQFF. CDR3 DNA sequence: TGTGCCAGCAGCTTAGCGCCGACTAGCGGGTACAATGAGCAGTTCTTC.

This clonotype was observed a few times. CDR3 loop: CSVEGTGRTGELFF. The DNA of the CDR3 is TGCAGCGTTGAAGGGACAGGACGCACCGGGGAGCTGTTTTTT. The chain uses TRBV29-1 and TRBJ2-2, with 7 bases lining up with TRBD1. CDR1 is SQVTM, CDR2 ANQGSEA, per germline. The CDR3 runs 14 residues. V lost 1 base to trimming and J lost 4 bases; unmatched junction nucleotides: 3.

The chain couples TRBV29-1 to TRBJ2-7; possible D gene TRBD1, 5 bases. This CDR3 has 12 amino acids. The germline CDR1 and CDR2 sequences are SQVTM and ANQGSEA. V shed 4 bases and J shed 0 bases, with 7 bases lying between them. The CDR3 loop is CSVGGDSYEQYF. CDR3 nucleotides: TGCAGCGTTGGGGGCGACTCCTACGAGCAGTACTTC.

This clonotype was picked up many times. The chain combines TRBV24-1 with TRBJ1-2; D is ambiguous. The CDR3 spans 13 residues. Germline CDR1 KGHDR, CDR2 SFDVKD. V was pared by 4 bases and J by 6 bases, with 11 bases between. The CDR3 nucleotides read TGTGCCACCAGTGACTCAAGACAAGATGGCTACACCTTC. Translation gives CATSDSRQDGYTF.

This clonotype occurred many times. The V and J genes are TRBV7-2 and TRBJ1-4; perhaps TRBD1 as D (5 bases). There are 16 residues in the CDR3. Trimming pared 3 bases from V and 3 bases from J, leaving 14 bases between. Looked up from germline, CDR1 is SGHTA and CDR2 is FQGNSA. The CDR3 DNA reads TGTGCCAGCAGCTTCCTAGGGACCCGGGCTAATGAAAAACTGTTTTTT. Protein sequence: CASSFLGTRANEKLFF.

Details on this clonotype: It may be a read error: a sequence one base away is much more abundant. The chain couples TRBV20-1 to TRBJ1-1; maybe TRBD1 (6 bases). The CDR3 has 13 amino acids. The germline CDR1 and CDR2 sequences are DFQATT and SNEGSKA (reference sequence). This CDR3 reads CGAQRGGNTEAFF. The CDR3 DNA is TGCGGTGCCCAAAGAGGGGGGAACACTGAAGCTTTCTTT.

The CDR3 DNA is TGTGCCTGGGGAAGGACCTTGGAGGCCAACGTCCTGACTTTC. This gives the protein CAWGRTLEANVLTF. The chain has TRBV30 and TRBJ2-6, with D unresolved. The V end lost 5 bases, the J end lost 6 bases, and 14 bases lay between the germline ends. CDR1 is GTSNPN and CDR2 is SVGIG in the germline V gene (reference sequence). CDR3 length equals 14 residues.

This clonotype was observed at least ten times. The germline gene is not matched at one end of the junction; a read error may be the cause. This chain uses TRBV28 with TRBJ2-1; TRBD2 agrees at 8 bases. Per germline, CDR1 MDHEN and CDR2 SYDVKM. The CDR3 extends over 15 amino acids. This CDR3 is CASRGAGASYNEQSF. The CDR3 coding sequence is TGTGCCAGCAGGGGAGCGGGAGCGTCCTACAATGAGCAGTCCTTC.